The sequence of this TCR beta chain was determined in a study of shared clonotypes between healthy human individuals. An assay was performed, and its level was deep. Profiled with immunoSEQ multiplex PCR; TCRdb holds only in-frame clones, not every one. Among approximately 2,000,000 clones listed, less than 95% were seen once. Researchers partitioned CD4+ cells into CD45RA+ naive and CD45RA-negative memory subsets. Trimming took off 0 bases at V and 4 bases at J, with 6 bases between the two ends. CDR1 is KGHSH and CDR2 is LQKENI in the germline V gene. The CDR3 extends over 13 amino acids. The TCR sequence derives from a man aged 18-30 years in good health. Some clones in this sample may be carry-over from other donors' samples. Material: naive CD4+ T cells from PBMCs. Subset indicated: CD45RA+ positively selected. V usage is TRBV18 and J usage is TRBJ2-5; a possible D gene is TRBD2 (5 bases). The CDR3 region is CASSPPAGETQYF. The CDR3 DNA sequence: TGTGCCAGCTCACCACCCGCGGGAGAGACCCAGTACTTC.